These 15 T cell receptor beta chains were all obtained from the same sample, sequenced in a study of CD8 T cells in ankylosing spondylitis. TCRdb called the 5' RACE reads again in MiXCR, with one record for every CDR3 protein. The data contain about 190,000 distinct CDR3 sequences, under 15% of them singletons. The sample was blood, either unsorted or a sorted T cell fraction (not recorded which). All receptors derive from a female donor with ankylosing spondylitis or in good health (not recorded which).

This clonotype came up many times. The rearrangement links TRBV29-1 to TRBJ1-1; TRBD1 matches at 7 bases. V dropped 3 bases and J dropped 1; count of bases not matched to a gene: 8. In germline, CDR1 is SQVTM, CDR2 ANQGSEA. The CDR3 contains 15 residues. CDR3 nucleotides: TGCAGCGTTGAGCGACAGGGCATTCGGAACACTGAAGCTTTCTTT. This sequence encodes CSVERQGIRNTEAFF.

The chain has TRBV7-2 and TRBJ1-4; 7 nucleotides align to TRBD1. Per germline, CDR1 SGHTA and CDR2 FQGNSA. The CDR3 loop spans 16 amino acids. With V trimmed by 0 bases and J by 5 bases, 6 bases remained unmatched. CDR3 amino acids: CASSLARGQRNEKLFF. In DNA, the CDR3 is TGTGCCAGCAGCTTAGCGAGGGGACAGAGAAATGAAAAACTGTTTTTT.

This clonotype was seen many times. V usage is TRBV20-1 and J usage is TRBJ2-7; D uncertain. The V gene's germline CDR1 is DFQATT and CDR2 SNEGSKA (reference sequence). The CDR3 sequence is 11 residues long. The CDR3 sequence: CSQDGSYEQYF. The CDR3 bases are TGCAGCCAGGACGGGTCCTACGAGCAGTACTTC.

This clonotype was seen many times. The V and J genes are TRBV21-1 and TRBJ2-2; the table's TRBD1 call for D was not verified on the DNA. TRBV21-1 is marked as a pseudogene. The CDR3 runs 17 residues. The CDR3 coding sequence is TGTGCCAGCAGCAGACGTGACAGGGGGCGAGGGACCGGGGAGCTGTTTTTT. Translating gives CASSRRDRGRGTGELFF.

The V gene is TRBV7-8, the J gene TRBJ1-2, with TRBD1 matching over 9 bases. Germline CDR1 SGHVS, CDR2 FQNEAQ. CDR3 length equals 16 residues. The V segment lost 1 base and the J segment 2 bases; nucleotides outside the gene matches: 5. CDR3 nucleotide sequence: TGTGCCAGCAGCTTAGATGGACAGGGGACAAACTATGGCTACACCTTC. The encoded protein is CASSLDGQGTNYGYTF.

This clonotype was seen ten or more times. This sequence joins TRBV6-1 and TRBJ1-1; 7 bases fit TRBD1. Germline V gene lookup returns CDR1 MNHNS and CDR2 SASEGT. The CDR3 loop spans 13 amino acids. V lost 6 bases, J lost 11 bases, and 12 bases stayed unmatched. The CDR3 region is CASRSTRGIKAFF. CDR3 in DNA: TGTGCCAGCAGGTCCACCAGGGGGATCAAGGCTTTCTTT.

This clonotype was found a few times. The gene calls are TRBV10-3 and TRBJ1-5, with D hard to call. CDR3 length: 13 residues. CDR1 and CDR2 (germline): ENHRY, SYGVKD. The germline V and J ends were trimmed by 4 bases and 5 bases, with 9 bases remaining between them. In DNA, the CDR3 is TGTGCCATCAGTGCAGGAGGGTATCAGCCCCAGCATTTT. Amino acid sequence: CAISAGGYQPQHF.

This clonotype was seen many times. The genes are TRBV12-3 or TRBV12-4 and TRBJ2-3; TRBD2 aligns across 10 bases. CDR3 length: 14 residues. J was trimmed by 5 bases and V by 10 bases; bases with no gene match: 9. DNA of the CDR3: TGTGCCACCTCCCCCGTAGCGGGAGGAGATACGCAGTATTTT. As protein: CATSPVAGGDTQYF.

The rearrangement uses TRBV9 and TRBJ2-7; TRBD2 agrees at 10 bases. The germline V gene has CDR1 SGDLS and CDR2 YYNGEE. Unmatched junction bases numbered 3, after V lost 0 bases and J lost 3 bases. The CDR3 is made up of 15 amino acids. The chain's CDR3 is CASSVGLAGVYEQYF. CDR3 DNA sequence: TGTGCCAGCAGCGTAGGGCTAGCGGGAGTCTACGAGCAGTACTTC.

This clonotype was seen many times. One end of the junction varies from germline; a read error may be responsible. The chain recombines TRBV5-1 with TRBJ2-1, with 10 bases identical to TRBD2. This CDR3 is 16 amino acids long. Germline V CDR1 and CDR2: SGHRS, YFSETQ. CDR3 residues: CASSVRTSGTYNEQFF. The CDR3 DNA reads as TGCGCCAGCAGCGTCAGAACTAGCGGGACCTATAATGAGCAGTTCTTC.

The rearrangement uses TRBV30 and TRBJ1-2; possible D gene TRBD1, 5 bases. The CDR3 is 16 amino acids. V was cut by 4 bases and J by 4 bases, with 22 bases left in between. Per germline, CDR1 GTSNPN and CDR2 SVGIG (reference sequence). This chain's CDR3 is CAWTALGQQVIYGYTF. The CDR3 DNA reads TGTGCCTGGACCGCCCTGGGGCAGCAAGTTATCTATGGCTACACCTTC.

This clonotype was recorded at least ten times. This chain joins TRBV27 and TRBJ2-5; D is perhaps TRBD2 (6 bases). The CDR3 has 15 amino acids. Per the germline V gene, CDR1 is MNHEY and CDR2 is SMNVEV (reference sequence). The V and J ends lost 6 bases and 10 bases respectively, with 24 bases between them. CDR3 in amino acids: CASSPRDLGGMGQYF. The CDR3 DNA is TGTGCCAGCAGCCCCCGGGACTTGGGTGGGATGGGCCAGTACTTC.

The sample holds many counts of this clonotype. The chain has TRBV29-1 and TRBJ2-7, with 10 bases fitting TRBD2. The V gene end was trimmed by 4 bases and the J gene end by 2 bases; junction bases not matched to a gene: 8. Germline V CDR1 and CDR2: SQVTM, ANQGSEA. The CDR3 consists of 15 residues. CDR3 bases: TGCAGCGTTGTATTAGGAGCGGGAGGGCCCTACGAGCAGTACTTC. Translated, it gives CSVVLGAGGPYEQYF.

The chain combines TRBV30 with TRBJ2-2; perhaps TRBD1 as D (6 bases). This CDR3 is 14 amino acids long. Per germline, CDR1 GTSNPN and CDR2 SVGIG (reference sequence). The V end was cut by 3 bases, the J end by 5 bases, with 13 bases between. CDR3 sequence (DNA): TGTGCCTGGAGAGGGGGTGGCGGGACCGGGGAGCTGTTTTTT. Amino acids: CAWRGGGGTGELFF.

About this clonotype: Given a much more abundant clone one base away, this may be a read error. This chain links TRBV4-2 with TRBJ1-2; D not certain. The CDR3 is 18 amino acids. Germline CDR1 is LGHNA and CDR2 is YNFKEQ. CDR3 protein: CACSQDRGRTASNYGYTF. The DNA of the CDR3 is TGTGCCTGCAGCCAAGATCGAGGGCGTACGGCTTCTAACTATGGCTACACCTTC.